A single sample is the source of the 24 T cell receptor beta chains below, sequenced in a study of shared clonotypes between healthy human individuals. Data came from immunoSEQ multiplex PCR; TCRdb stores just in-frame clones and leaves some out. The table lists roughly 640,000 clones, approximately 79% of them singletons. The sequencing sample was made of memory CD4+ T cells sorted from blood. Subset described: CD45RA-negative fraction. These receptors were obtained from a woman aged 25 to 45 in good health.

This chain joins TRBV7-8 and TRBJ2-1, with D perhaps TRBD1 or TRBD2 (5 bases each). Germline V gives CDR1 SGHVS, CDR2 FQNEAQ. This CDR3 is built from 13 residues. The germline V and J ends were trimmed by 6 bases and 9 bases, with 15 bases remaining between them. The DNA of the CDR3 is TGTGCCAGCAGGCAACGGGGCGTACTTGAGCAGTTCTTC. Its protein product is CASRQRGVLEQFF.

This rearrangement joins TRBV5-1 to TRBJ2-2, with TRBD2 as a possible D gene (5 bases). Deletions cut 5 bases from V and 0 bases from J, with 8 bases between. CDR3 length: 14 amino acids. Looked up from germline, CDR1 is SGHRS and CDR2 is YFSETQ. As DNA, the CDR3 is TGCGCCAGCAGAGCGGATGCGAACACCGGGGAGCTGTTTTTT. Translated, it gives CASRADANTGELFF.

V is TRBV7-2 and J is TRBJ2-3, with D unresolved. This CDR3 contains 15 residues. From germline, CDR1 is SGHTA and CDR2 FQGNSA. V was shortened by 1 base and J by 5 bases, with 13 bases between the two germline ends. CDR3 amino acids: CASSLVIEARDTQYF. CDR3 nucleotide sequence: TGTGCCAGCAGCTTAGTTATCGAGGCTAGAGATACGCAGTATTTT.

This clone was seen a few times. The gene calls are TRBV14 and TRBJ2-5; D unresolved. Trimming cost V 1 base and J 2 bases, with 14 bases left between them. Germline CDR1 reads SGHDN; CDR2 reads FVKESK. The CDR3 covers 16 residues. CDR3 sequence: CASSQGVRANQETQYF. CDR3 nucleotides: TGTGCCAGCAGCCAAGGCGTCAGAGCAAATCAAGAGACCCAGTACTTC.

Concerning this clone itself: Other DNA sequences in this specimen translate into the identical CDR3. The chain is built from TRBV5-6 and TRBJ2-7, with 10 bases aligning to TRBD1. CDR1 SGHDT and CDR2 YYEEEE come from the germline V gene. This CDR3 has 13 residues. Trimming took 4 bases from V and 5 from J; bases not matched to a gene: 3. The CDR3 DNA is TGTGCCAGCAGCCTAGGGACAGGGGACGAGCAGTACTTC. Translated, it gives CASSLGTGDEQYF.

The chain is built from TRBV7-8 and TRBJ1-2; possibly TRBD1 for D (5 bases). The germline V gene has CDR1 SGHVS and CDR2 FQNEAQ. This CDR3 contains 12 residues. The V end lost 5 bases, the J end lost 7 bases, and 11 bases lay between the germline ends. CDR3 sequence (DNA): TGTGCCAGCAGCCCAACAGGAGGTGGCTACACCTTC. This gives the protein CASSPTGGGYTF.

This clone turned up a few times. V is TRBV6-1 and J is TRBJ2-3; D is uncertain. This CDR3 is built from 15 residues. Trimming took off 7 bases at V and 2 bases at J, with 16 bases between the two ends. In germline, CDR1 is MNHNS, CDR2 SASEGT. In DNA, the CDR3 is TGTGCCAGCATTTTGTCGAGGATCGCCACAGATACGCAGTATTTT. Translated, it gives CASILSRIATDTQYF.

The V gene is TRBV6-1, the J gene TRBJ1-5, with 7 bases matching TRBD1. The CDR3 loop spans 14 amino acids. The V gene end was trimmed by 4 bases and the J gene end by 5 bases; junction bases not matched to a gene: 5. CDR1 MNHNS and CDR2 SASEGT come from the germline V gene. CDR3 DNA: TGTGCCAGCAGTGCCATGGACAGGTATCAGCCCCAGCATTTT. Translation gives CASSAMDRYQPQHF.

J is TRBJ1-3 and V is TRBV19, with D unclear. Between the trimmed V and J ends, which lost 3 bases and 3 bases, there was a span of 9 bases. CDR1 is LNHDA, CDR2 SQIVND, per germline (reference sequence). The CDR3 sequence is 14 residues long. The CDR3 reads CASSIPGGGNTIYF. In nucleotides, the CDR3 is TGTGCCAGTAGTATTCCAGGAGGTGGAAACACCATATATTTT.

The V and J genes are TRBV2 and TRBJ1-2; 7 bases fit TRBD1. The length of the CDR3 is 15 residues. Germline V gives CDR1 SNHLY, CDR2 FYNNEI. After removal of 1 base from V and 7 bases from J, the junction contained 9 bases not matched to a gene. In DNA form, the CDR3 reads TGTGCCAGCAGTGAAGACAGGGGTCCTTGGATTGGCTACACCTTC. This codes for CASSEDRGPWIGYTF.

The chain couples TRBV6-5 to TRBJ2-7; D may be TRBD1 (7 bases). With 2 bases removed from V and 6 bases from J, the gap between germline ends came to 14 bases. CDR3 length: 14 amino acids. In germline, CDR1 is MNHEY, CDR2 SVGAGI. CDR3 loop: CASSYPVEGAEQYF. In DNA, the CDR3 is TGTGCCAGCAGTTACCCCGTGGAGGGGGCCGAGCAGTACTTC.

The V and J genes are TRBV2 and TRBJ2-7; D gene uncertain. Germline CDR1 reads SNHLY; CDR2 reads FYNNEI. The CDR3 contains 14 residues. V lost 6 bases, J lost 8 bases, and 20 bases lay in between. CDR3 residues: CASRGASTPRKQYF. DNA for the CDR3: TGTGCCAGCAGAGGAGCCTCCACCCCTCGGAAGCAGTACTTC.

CDR3 residues: CAWSIGGARNEQFF. In nucleotides, the CDR3 is TGTGCCTGGAGTATCGGGGGGGCTCGCAATGAGCAGTTCTTC. The chain joins TRBV30 to TRBJ2-1; 8 bases line up with TRBD2. In germline, CDR1 is GTSNPN, CDR2 SVGIG (reference sequence). V lost 2 bases to trimming and J lost 6 bases; unmatched junction nucleotides: 6. This CDR3 contains 14 residues.

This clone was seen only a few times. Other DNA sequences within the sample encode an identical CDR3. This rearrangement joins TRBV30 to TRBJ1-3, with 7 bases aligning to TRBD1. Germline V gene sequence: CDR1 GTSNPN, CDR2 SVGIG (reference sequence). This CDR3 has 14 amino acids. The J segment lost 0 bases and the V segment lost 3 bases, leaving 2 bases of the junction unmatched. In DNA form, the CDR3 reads TGTGCCTGGAGCAGGGGGGGCTCTGGAAACACCATATATTTT. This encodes CAWSRGGSGNTIYF.

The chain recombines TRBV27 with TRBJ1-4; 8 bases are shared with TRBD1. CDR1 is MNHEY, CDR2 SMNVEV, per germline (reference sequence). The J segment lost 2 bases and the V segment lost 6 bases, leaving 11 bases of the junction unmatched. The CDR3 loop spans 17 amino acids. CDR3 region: CASSRKQGAHTNEKLFF. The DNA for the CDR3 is TGTGCCAGCAGCCGGAAGCAGGGGGCGCATACTAATGAAAAACTGTTTTTT.

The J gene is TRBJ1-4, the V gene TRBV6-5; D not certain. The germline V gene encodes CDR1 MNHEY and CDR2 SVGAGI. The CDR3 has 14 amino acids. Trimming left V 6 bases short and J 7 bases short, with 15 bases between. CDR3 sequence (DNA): TGTGCCAGCAGGACTCTTCGAGGATCTGAAAAACTGTTTTTT. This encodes CASRTLRGSEKLFF.

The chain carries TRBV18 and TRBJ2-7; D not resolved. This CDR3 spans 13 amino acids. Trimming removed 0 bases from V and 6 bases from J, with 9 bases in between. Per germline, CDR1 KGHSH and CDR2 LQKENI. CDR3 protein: CASSPPLTSEQYF. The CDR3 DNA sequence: TGTGCCAGCTCACCACCGTTGACGAGCGAGCAGTACTTC. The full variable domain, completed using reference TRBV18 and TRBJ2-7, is NAGVMQNPRHLVRRRGQEARLRCSPMKGHSHVYWYRQLPEEGLKFMVYLQKENIIDESGMPKERFSAEFPKEGPSILRIQQVVRGDSAAYFCASSPPLTSEQYFGPGTRLTVT.

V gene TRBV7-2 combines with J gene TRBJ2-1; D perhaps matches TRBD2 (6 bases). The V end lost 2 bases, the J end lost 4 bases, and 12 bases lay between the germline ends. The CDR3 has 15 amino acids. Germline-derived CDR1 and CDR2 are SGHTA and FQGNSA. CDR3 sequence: CASSLKTGVYNEQFF. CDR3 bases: TGTGCCAGCAGCTTAAAAACGGGAGTTTACAATGAGCAGTTCTTC.

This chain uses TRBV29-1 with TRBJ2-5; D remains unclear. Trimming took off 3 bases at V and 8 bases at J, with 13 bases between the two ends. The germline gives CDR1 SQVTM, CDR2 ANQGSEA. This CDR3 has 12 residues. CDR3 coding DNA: TGCAGCGTTGAGCGATCCCGGGCAACCCAGTACTTC. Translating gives CSVERSRATQYF. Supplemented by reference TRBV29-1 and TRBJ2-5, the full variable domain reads SAVISQKPSRDICQRGTSLTIQCQVDSQVTMMFWYRQQPGQSLTLIATANQGSEATYESGFVIDKFPISRPNLTFSTLTVSNMSPEDSSIYLCSVERSRATQYFGPGTRLLVL.

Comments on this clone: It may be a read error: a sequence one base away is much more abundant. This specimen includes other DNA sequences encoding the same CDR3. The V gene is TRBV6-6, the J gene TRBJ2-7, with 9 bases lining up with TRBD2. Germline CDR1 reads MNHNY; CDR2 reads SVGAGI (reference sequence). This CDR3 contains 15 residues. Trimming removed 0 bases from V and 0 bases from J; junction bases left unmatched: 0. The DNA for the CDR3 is TGTGCCAGCAGTTACTCTAGCGGGAGCTCCTACGAGCAGTACTTC. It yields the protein CASSYSSGSSYEQYF.

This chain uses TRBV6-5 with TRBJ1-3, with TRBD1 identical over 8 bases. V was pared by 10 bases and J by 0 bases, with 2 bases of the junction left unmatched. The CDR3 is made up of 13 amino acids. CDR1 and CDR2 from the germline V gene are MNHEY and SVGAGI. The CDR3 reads CATGQASGNTIYF. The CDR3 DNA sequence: TGTGCCACGGGACAGGCCTCTGGAAACACCATATATTTT.

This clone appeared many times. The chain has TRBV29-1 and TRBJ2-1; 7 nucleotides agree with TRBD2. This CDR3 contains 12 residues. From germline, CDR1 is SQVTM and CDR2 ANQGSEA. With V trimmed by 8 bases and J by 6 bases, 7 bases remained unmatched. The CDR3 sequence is CSPGGLTNEQFF. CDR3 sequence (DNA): TGCAGCCCGGGGGGTCTCACCAATGAGCAGTTCTTC.

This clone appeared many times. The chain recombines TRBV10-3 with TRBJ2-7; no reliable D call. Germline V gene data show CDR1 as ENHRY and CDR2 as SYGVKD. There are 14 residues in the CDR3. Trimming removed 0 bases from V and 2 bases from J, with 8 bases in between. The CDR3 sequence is CAISESLTPYEQYF. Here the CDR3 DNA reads TGTGCCATCAGTGAGTCTTTAACTCCCTACGAGCAGTACTTC.

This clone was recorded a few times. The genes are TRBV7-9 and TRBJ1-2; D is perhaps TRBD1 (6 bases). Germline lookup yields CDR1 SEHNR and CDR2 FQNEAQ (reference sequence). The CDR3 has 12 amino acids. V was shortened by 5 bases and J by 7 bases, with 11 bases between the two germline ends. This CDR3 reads CASSPTGSGYTF. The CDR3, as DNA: TGTGCCAGCAGCCCCACAGGGTCTGGCTACACCTTC.